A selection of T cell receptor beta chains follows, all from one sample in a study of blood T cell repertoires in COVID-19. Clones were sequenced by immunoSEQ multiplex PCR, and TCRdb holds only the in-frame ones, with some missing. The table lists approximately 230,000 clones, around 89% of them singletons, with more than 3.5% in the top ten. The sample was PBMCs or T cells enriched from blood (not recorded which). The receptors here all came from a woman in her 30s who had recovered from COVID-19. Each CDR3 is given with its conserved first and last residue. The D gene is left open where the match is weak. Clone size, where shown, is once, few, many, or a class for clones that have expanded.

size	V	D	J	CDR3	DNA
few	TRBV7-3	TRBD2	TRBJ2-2	CASSRTFAGRGTGELFF	TGTGCCAGCAGCCGGACATTTGCAGGGAGGGGCACCGGGGAGCTGTTTTTT
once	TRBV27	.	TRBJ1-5	CASSLLGVQQPQHF	TGTGCCAGCAGTTTACTCGGGGTCCAGCAGCCCCAGCATTTT
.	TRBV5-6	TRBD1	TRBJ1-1	CASSSRDRGQITEAFF	TGTGCCAGCAGCTCCCGGGACAGGGGGCAAATCACTGAAGCTTTCTTT
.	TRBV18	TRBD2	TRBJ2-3	CASSSIYQGLAGSTDTQYF	TGTGCCAGCTCATCCATCTATCAGGGACTAGCGGGGAGCACAGATACGCAGTATTTT
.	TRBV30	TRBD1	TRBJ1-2	CAWSAQGGYGYTF	TGTGCCTGGAGTGCACAGGGGGGTTATGGCTACACCTTC
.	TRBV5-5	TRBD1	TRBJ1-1	CASSKRTGTNTEAFF	TGTGCCAGCAGCAAAAGGACAGGAACGAACACTGAAGCTTTCTTT
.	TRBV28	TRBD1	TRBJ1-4	CASSKDRGVWEKLFF	TGTGCCAGCAGTAAAGACAGGGGTGTTTGGGAAAAACTGTTTTTT
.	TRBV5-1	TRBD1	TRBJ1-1	CASSPGRDRITEAFF	TGCGCCAGCAGCCCGGGCCGGGACAGGATAACTGAAGCTTTCTTT
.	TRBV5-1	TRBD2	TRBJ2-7	CASSLERAIAGSSYEQYF	TGCGCCAGCAGCTTGGAAAGGGCAATAGCGGGAAGCTCCTACGAGCAGTACTTC
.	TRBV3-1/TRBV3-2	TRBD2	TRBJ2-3	CASSDWTSGDTQYF	TGTGCCAGCAGCGACTGGACTAGCGGAGATACGCAGTATTTT
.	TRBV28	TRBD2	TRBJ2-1	CASREAGTEQFF	TGTGCCAGCAGGGAAGCGGGAACTGAGCAGTTCTTC
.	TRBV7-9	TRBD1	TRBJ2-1	CASSPDRAQWEQFF	TGTGCCAGCAGCCCGGACAGGGCTCAATGGGAGCAGTTCTTC
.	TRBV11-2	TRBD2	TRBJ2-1	CASSLTSGSTEQFF	TGTGCCAGCAGTTTGACTAGCGGGAGTACTGAGCAGTTCTTC
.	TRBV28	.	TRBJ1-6	CASSFFGSNPNSPLHF	TGTGCCAGCAGTTTCTTCGGTTCGAACCCCAATTCACCCCTCCACTTT
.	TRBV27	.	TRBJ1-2	CASSSTGQGGYTF	TGTGCCAGCAGTTCGACAGGCCAAGGAGGCTACACCTTC
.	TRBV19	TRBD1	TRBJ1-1	CAGHRQGLENTEAFF	TGTGCCGGTCACAGACAGGGACTGGAGAACACTGAAGCTTTCTTT
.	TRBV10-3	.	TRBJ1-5	CAISESWRPDISNQPQHF	TGTGCCATCAGTGAGTCGTGGAGGCCCGACATTAGCAATCAGCCCCAGCATTTT
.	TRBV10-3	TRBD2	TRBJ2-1	CAVAAGGSNEQFF	TGTGCCGTTGCAGCGGGAGGGAGCAATGAGCAGTTCTTC
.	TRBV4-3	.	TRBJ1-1	CASSPRQNTEAFF	TGCGCCAGCAGCCCCCGACAGAACACTGAAGCTTTCTTT
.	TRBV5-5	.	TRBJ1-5	CASSLYTAYSNQPQHF	TGTGCCAGCAGTTTGTATACAGCTTATAGCAATCAGCCCCAGCATTTT
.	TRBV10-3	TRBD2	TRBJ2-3	CAISGPLIGTSGRPGTDTQYF	TGTGCCATCAGTGGCCCACTCATCGGGACTAGCGGGAGGCCTGGCACAGATACGCAGTATTTT
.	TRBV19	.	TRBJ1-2	CASSIGNGYTF	TGTGCCAGTAGCATCGGTAACGGCTACACCTTC
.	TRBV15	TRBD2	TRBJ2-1	CATSGSPSGRNNEQFF	TGTGCCACCAGCGGCTCTCCAAGCGGGAGGAACAATGAGCAGTTCTTC
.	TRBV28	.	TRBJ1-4	CASSLGGGYNEKLFF	TGTGCCAGCAGTTTAGGGGGGGGATATAATGAAAAACTGTTTTTT
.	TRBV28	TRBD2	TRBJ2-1	CASSPPGTSEQFF	TGTGCCAGCAGCCCCCCAGGGACTAGCGAGCAGTTCTTC
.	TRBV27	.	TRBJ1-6	CASSFNNSPLHF	TGTGCCAGCAGCTTTAATAATTCACCCCTCCACTTT
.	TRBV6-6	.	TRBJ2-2	CASLPGTGELFF	TGTGCCAGCCTTCCGGGCACCGGGGAGCTGTTTTTT
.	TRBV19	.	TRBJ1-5	CASSAGRQGNQPQHF	TGTGCCAGTAGTGCAGGGCGGCAGGGCAATCAGCCCCAGCATTTT
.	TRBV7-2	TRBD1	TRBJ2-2	CASRTGSRTGELFF	TGTGCCAGCAGGACAGGGAGTAGAACCGGGGAGCTGTTTTTT
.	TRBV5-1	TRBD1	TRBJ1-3	CASSLERTGDEDTIYF	TGCGCCAGCAGCTTAGAGAGGACAGGCGATGAGGACACCATATATTTT
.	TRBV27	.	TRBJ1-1	CASSLAARTEAFF	TGTGCCAGCAGTTTGGCGGCCCGGACTGAAGCTTTCTTT
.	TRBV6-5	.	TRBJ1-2	CASSRDSNYGYTF	TGTGCCAGCAGCCGTGACAGTAACTATGGCTACACCTTC
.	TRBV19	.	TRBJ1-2	CASSIGGGTLYGYTF	TGTGCCAGTAGTATAGGGGGAGGAACCCTCTATGGCTACACCTTC
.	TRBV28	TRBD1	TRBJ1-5	CASHRQGMGNQPQHF	TGTGCCAGCCACCGACAGGGAATGGGCAATCAGCCCCAGCATTTT
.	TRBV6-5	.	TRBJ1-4	CASSQRQSEKLFF	TGTGCCAGCAGTCAGCGACAGAGCGAAAAACTGTTTTTT
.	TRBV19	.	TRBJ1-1	CASRAANTEAFF	TGTGCCAGTAGGGCGGCGAACACTGAAGCTTTCTTT
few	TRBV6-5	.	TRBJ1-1	CASSRSIDREAFF	TGTGCCAGCAGCCGCTCGATCGACAGAGAAGCTTTCTTT
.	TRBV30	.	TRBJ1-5	CAWSVTEHQPQHF	TGTGCCTGGAGTGTGACAGAGCATCAGCCCCAGCATTTT
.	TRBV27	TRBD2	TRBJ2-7	CASSILVASGPHEQYF	TGTGCCAGCAGTATTCTGGTGGCTAGCGGGCCCCACGAGCAGTACTTC
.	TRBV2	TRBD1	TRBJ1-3	CASSGQGVFGSGNTIYF	TGTGCCAGCAGCGGACAGGGGGTCTTTGGATCTGGAAACACCATATATTTT
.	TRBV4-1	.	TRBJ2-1	CASSQAGRTGPREQFF	TGCGCCAGCAGCCAAGCGGGGAGAACAGGGCCTCGAGAGCAGTTCTTC
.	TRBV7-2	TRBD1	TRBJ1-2	CASSLGQGEGYTF	TGTGCCAGCAGCTTAGGACAGGGGGAAGGCTACACCTTC
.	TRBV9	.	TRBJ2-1	CASSVRDISYNEQFF	TGTGCCAGCAGCGTGAGGGATATCTCCTACAATGAGCAGTTCTTC
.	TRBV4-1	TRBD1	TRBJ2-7	CASSPFDRENEQYF	TGCGCCAGCAGCCCATTTGACAGGGAGAACGAGCAGTACTTC
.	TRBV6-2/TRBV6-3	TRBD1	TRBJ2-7	CASSATGSYEQYF	TGTGCCAGCAGCGCGACAGGGTCCTACGAGCAGTACTTC
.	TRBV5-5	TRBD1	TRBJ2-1	CASSLRGQGLNEQFF	TGTGCCAGCAGCTTGAGGGGACAGGGGCTCAATGAGCAGTTCTTC
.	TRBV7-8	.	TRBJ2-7	CASSPSGSYEQYF	TGTGCCAGCAGCCCCAGCGGCTCCTACGAGCAGTACTTC
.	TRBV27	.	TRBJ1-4	CASSSWEGHEKLFF	TGTGCCAGCAGTTCCTGGGAGGGGCATGAAAAACTGTTTTTT
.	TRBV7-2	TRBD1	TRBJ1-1	CASSLGGTGGRNTEAFF	TGTGCCAGCAGCTTAGGGGGGACAGGGGGCAGGAACACTGAAGCTTTCTTT